This TCR beta chain was retrieved from a study of human T cells and chemical hapten exposure. A few counts support this clonotype. The V end was cut by 1 base, the J end by 1 base, with 8 bases between. The CDR3 sequence is 15 residues long. Germline V CDR1 and CDR2: MGHRA, YSYEKL. Time point reported: patch test 2, 6 weeks after DPC sensitization. Stated treatment: therapeutic diphenylcyclopropenone sensitization with weekly scalp DPC. TCRdb fed the RACE reads into MiXCR, producing one record per CDR3 protein. The repertoire has tens of thousands of distinct CDR3 sequences, 11% of them found once; the top ten carry 1.6%.

This TCR came from a man younger than 35 with alopecia areata. Some clones in this sample may be carry-over from other donors' samples. The rearrangement uses TRBV4-1 and TRBJ1-5; tentative D call: TRBD1 (5 bases). Sequencing used whole blood, obtained in connection with sensitization to the hapten diphenylcyclopropenone (DPC). The CDR3 here is CASSQAKGSNQPQHF. CDR3 DNA sequence: TGCGCCAGCAGCCAAGCAAAGGGGAGCAATCAGCCCCAGCATTTT.